This T cell receptor (beta chain) was profiled in a study of blood T cell repertoires in COVID-19 (dated by TCRdb to 2020 to 2022). Looking at the study overall: The collaborator samples originated in the United States, Italy and Spain and spanned the acute and convalescent phases of COVID-19. Subjects who had been exposed to COVID-19, were actively infected with it, or had recovered from it provided the deeply sampled blood TCRbeta repertoires that made up the dataset. The repertoires were released in a freely available public database intended as a resource for research on the immune response to SARS-CoV-2. The sample metadata nearly always contained a de-identified subject ID, COVID-19 status, age in years and sex. Where available, HLA class I and class II types were obtained from metadata supplied by the sample provider rather than from assay-based typing. Samples came from the ongoing ImmuneRACE study (first 160 participants) plus 1,254 subjects from 6 global collaborators. The prospective study material was composed of cDNA or gDNA derived from T cells, B-cell-depleted T cells, or PBMCs.

The junction carries 23 bases between V and J, which are trimmed by 7 bases and 2 bases respectively. The CDR3 runs 16 residues from the cysteine to the phenylalanine. Only the CDR3 region is kept as DNA, spanning 48 bases read in frame from base 1. As encoded in the germline V gene, CDR1 is SQVTM while CDR2 is ANQGSEA. The immunoSEQ Assay, a bias-controlled multiplex PCR, was used to amplify TCRbeta CDR3 regions from genomic DNA. Per the original workflow: Nucleated cell counts per sample were estimated from amplification of reference gene primers within the assay. To quantify the absolute abundance of each unique TCRbeta CDR3 rearrangement, sequence reads were collapsed and filtered. For each sample, productive Simpson clonality was calculated as the square root of Simpson's diversity index across productive rearrangements. TCRdb limited this immuneACCESS table to in-frame rearrangements with V and J called. A share of clones is missing; checked studies link under half to unresolved V genes, and the rest is unexplained. The DNA gave D and trimming, while V, J and clone size come from that table. The sample table contains around 470,000 clones; only one count was recorded for roughly 89% of them. Jointly, the top ten make up roughly 0.9% of the sample.

One collaborating source in Seattle enrolled patients while the patients were actively infected and followed the patients over time throughout the course of disease. Each collaborating institution followed its own protocols to collect whole blood in K2EDTA tubes. For TCRbeta analysis, collaborator samples were shipped as frozen whole blood, as isolated PBMCs, or as DNA extracted from either sample type. General conclusions and limits of the study: Clinical and demographic metadata were provided uncurated, with the amount varying by source and participant.

Details on this clone: It has no known antigen specificity. Per-nucleotide qualities are absent, and no much larger clonotype sits a single base away.

The receptor comes from a man between 18 and 29 years old with COVID-19, enrolled during active disease. Material for sequencing was peripheral blood. The sequence links TRBV29-1 to TRBJ1-2; perhaps TRBD1 is the D gene, with 6 bases matching. The CDR3 protein sequence reads: CSADTGGDYLNYGYTF. The nucleotides read TGCAGCGCCGATACGGGGGGCGATTACCTAAACTATGGCTACACCTTC.